This TCR beta chain was captured by sequencing in a study of cytomegalovirus exposure and HLA in healthy donors. For the study at large: A data release that came early held some 84 million unique TCRs from HLA-typed donors.

CDR1 and CDR2 (germline): SGHRS, YFSETQ. The CDR3 sequence is 14 residues long. PCR amplification relied on 60 Vbeta primers (plus 13 Jbeta primers). Sequencing used immunoSEQ multiplex PCR; TCRdb keeps in-frame clones, though not all of them. The sample contains 85,000 to 130,000 clones, 60% to 75% of which appear only once. This TCR was recovered from a male donor in good health and CMV-seropositive. Sequencing input: PBMCs. The chain recombines TRBV5-1 with TRBJ2-5, with 9 bases that match TRBD1. The last part of the DNA fits TRBJ2-7 better; the J call may be wrong. The CDR3 coding sequence is TGCGCCAGCAGCTTGGCACAGGGGGCTTACGAGCAGTACTTC. This gives the protein CASSLAQGAYEQYF.